This T cell receptor beta chain originates from a study of OX40 agonist ivuxolimab in advanced cancers. This clone was found once. Antigen: not known. Overall study results and limits: Low normalized T-cell clonal expansion was additionally recorded for some nonresponders.

Profiled with immunoSEQ multiplex PCR; TCRdb holds only in-frame clones, not every one. The sample yields about 15,000 clones, roughly 85% seen once. Germline V gene data show CDR1 as MGHDK and CDR2 as SYGVNS. The CDR3 has 13 residues. V was trimmed by 5 bases and J by 0 bases, leaving 7 bases between them. The chain carries TRBV25-1 and TRBJ2-5; D gene ambiguous. The sample was CD4+ or CD8+ T cells sorted from blood, taken in a trial of the OX40 agonist ivuxolimab. The clonotype originates from an adult with an advanced solid tumor such as melanoma, head and neck, liver or kidney cancer. CDR3 nucleotides: TGTGCCAGCAGTCGGATGTACCAAGAGACCCAGTACTTC. It codes for CASSRMYQETQYF.